The present T cell receptor beta chain was sequenced within a study of siplizumab effects on memory and regulatory T cells. V dropped 3 bases and J dropped 7; count of bases not matched to a gene: 3. Germline V gene data show CDR1 as LNHDA and CDR2 as SQIVND (reference sequence). The CDR3 spans 14 residues. Sequencing of each sample assayed roughly 9.8 x 10^4 TCR templates. Data came from immunoSEQ multiplex PCR; TCRdb stores just in-frame clones and leaves some out. The top ten clones hold approximately 5.9% of a sample with 94,000 or so clones, 80% to 95% of them seen once. The study's findings and limits: There was no confirmation of the suppressive function of proliferating Tregs from siplizumab cultures. The alloresponse seemed to draw substantially on naive T cells, which appeared more diverse than memory cells. With siplizumab, mappable alloreactive CD4+ clones averaged 68.8% Treg-derived, versus 25% to 30% in controls.

Remarks on this clone: The antigen is unknown.

The receptor comes from a human donor in good health. The chain employs TRBV19 and TRBJ2-2; 9 bases line up with TRBD1. Sequencing used CD8+ T cells sorted from blood. The CDR3, as DNA: TGTGCCAGTAGTATGGGGACAGGGCACGGGGAGCTGTTTTTT. This sequence encodes CASSMGTGHGELFF.